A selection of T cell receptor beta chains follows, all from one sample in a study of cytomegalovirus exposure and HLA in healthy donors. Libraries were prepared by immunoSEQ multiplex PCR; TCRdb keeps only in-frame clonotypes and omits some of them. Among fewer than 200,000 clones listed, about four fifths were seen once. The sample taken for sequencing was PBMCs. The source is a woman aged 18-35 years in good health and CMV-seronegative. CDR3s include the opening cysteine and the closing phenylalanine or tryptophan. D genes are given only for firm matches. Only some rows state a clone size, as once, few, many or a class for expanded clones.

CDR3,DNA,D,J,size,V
CASSPGLYGYTF,TGTGCCAGCAGTCCTGGACTATATGGCTACACCTTC,.,TRBJ1-2,.,TRBV28
CASAGGGNQPQHF,TGTGCCAGCGCAGGGGGCGGCAATCAGCCCCAGCATTTT,TRBD1,TRBJ1-5,.,TRBV6-6
CASSAPDSPVFYEQYF,TGTGCCAGCAGCGCTCCCGACAGCCCGGTTTTCTACGAGCAGTACTTC,.,TRBJ2-7,few,TRBV9
CASQETGNSNYGYTF,TGTGCCAGTCAAGAAACAGGAAACTCTAACTATGGCTACACCTTC,.,TRBJ1-2,.,TRBV18
CASSQGRGFNNEQFF,TGCGCCAGCAGCCAAGGGAGGGGTTTTAACAATGAGCAGTTCTTC,.,TRBJ2-1,.,TRBV4-3
CASSQNANRQGFAYEQYF,TGCGCCAGCAGCCAAAATGCGAATAGACAGGGCTTCGCCTACGAGCAGTACTTC,TRBD1,TRBJ2-7,.,TRBV4-3
CAINQREGRGTQYF,TGTGCCATCAATCAGCGGGAGGGCCGCGGTACGCAGTATTTT,TRBD2,TRBJ2-3,.,TRBV10-3
CASSLSTGVSTEAFF,TGCGCCAGCAGCCTCTCGACAGGGGTCTCGACTGAAGCTTTCTTT,TRBD1,TRBJ1-1,.,TRBV5-1
CASSLNSGSPYEQYF,TGCGCCAGCAGCCTAAATAGCGGGAGCCCCTACGAGCAGTACTTC,TRBD2,TRBJ2-7,.,TRBV4-1
CASSSQDWFYEQFF,TGTGCCAGCAGCAGCCAGGACTGGTTCTATGAGCAGTTCTTC,.,TRBJ2-1,.,TRBV5-6
CASLAGPNEQFF,TGTGCCAGCCTAGCGGGCCCAAATGAGCAGTTCTTC,TRBD2,TRBJ2-1,.,TRBV27
CASSPGRNQPQHF,TGTGCCAGCAGCCCCGGGAGAAATCAGCCCCAGCATTTT,.,TRBJ1-5,.,TRBV6-6
CASSQTGQYSGANVLTF,TGTGCCAGCAGCCAAACGGGACAATACTCTGGGGCCAACGTCCTGACTTTC,.,TRBJ2-6,.,TRBV28
CASSSRTSGSVEQFF,TGTGCCAGCAGTTCCCGGACTAGCGGGAGTGTTGAGCAGTTCTTC,TRBD2,TRBJ2-1,.,TRBV28
CASSLSGRGRTEAFF,TGTGCCAGCAGCTTATCTGGCAGGGGGCGGACTGAAGCTTTCTTT,TRBD1,TRBJ1-1,.,TRBV7-9
CASSLQGAGNTIYF,TGTGCCAGCAGCTTACAGGGGGCTGGAAACACCATATATTTT,TRBD1,TRBJ1-3,.,TRBV7-2
CASSWGRGRGNTEAFF,TGTGCCAGCAGCTGGGGCAGGGGGAGAGGGAACACTGAAGCTTTCTTT,TRBD1,TRBJ1-1,.,TRBV5-6
CASSPVETQYF,TGTGCCAGCAGTCCTGTGGAGACCCAGTACTTC,.,TRBJ2-5,.,TRBV2
CASSLWDRAKTYEQYF,TGTGCCAGCAGCTTATGGGACAGGGCTAAAACCTACGAGCAGTACTTC,TRBD1,TRBJ2-7,.,TRBV11-2
CASSLIAGSYNEQFF,TGCGCCAGCAGCTTGATAGCGGGCTCCTACAATGAGCAGTTCTTC,TRBD2,TRBJ2-1,.,TRBV5-1
CAIRGGAGTDTQYF,TGTGCCATCAGAGGTGGCGCGGGCACAGATACGCAGTATTTT,.,TRBJ2-3,.,TRBV10-3
CASSSGTTNPYEQYF,TGCGCCAGCAGCTCCGGGACTACCAATCCCTACGAGCAGTACTTC,TRBD2,TRBJ2-7,few,TRBV5-1
CASSIATTSGTNNEQFF,TGTGCCAGTAGTATAGCCACGACTAGCGGGACGAACAATGAGCAGTTCTTC,TRBD2,TRBJ2-1,.,TRBV19
CASSQVDWGLAVNEQFF,TGCGCCAGCAGCCAAGTAGACTGGGGACTAGCGGTCAATGAGCAGTTCTTC,TRBD2,TRBJ2-1,.,TRBV4-1
CASSLSGLTLYEQYF,TGCGCCAGCAGCTTGTCGGGACTGACACTTTACGAGCAGTACTTC,.,TRBJ2-7,few,TRBV5-1